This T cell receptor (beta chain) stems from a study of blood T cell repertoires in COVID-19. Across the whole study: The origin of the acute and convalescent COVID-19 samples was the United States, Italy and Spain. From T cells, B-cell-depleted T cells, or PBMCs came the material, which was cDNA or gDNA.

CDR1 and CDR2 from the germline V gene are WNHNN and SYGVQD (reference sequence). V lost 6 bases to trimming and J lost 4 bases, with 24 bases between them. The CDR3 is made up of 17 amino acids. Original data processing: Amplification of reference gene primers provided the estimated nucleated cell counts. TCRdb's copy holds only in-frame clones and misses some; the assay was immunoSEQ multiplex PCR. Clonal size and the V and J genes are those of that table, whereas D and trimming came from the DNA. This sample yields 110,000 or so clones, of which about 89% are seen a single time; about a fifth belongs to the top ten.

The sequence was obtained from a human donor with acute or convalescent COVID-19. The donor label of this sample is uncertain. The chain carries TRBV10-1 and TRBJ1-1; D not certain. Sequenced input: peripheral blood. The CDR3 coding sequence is TGCGCCAGCAGCAACCCGGGAGGAGATACTCGGATCACTGAAGCTTTCTTT. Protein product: CASSNPGGDTRITEAFF.